These T cell receptor beta chains were read from a single sample in a study of shared clonotypes between healthy human individuals. Assay used: immunoSEQ multiplex PCR; TCRdb lists only in-frame clones, some missing. The sample lists 500,000 to 650,000 clones, about 80% occurring once. Material: PBMCs. These receptors originate from a woman in her 40s in good health. Some clones in this sample may be carry-over from other donors' samples. The CDR3 runs from the conserved cysteine through the conserved F or W. A D gene is named only where the DNA matches it firmly. Part of the rows lack a size; the others show once, few, many or a class for expanded clones.

v_call: TRBV7-9
clone_size: -
j_call: TRBJ2-5
d_call: TRBD1
cdr3_aa: CASSGGQGPRETQYF
cdr3_nt: TGTGCCAGCAGCGGAGGACAGGGGCCTCGGGAGACCCAGTACTTC

v_call: TRBV2
clone_size: few
j_call: TRBJ2-2
d_call: TRBD1
cdr3_aa: CASSARGHTGELFF
cdr3_nt: TGTGCCAGCAGTGCCAGGGGGCACACCGGGGAGCTGTTTTTT

v_call: TRBV15
clone_size: -
j_call: TRBJ2-2
d_call: -
cdr3_aa: CATSMFTGQGGELFF
cdr3_nt: TGTGCCACCAGCATGTTCACGGGTCAGGGCGGGGAGCTGTTTTTT

v_call: TRBV5-1
clone_size: many
j_call: TRBJ1-6
d_call: -
cdr3_aa: CASSLDRSYNSPLHF
cdr3_nt: TGCGCCAGCAGCTTGGACAGGAGCTATAATTCACCCCTCCACTTT

v_call: TRBV6-4
clone_size: -
j_call: TRBJ2-6
d_call: -
cdr3_aa: CASSDGHHSGANVLTF
cdr3_nt: TGTGCCAGCAGTGATGGACATCACTCTGGGGCCAACGTCCTGACTTTC

v_call: TRBV19
clone_size: -
j_call: TRBJ1-5
d_call: TRBD1
cdr3_aa: CASSPQGNQPQHF
cdr3_nt: TGTGCCAGTAGCCCACAGGGGAATCAGCCCCAGCATTTT

v_call: TRBV11-2
clone_size: few
j_call: TRBJ2-5
d_call: TRBD1
cdr3_aa: CASSQQGAQETQYF
cdr3_nt: TGTGCCAGCAGCCAACAGGGGGCCCAAGAGACCCAGTACTTC

v_call: TRBV9
clone_size: -
j_call: TRBJ2-1
d_call: -
cdr3_aa: CASSVGVAAHNEQFF
cdr3_nt: TGTGCCAGCAGCGTTGGAGTAGCCGCACACAACGAGCAGTTCTTC

v_call: TRBV6-5
clone_size: many
j_call: TRBJ2-5
d_call: -
cdr3_aa: CASSKGETQYF
cdr3_nt: TGTGCCAGCAGCAAAGGGGAGACCCAGTACTTC

v_call: TRBV10-3
clone_size: -
j_call: TRBJ1-1
d_call: -
cdr3_aa: CAISEPQSPEAFF
cdr3_nt: TGTGCCATCAGTGAGCCCCAGAGCCCTGAAGCTTTCTTT

v_call: TRBV5-1
clone_size: -
j_call: TRBJ2-7
d_call: -
cdr3_aa: CASSWEGIYEQYF
cdr3_nt: TGCGCCAGCAGCTGGGAAGGGATCTACGAGCAGTACTTC

v_call: TRBV5-1
clone_size: -
j_call: TRBJ2-1
d_call: TRBD2
cdr3_aa: CASSSLAGDSYNEQFF
cdr3_nt: TGCGCCAGCAGCTCCTTAGCGGGAGACTCCTACAATGAGCAGTTCTTC

v_call: TRBV27
clone_size: -
j_call: TRBJ2-7
d_call: -
cdr3_aa: CASSRPGYEQYF
cdr3_nt: TGTGCCAGCAGTCGACCCGGCTACGAGCAGTACTTC

v_call: TRBV30
clone_size: -
j_call: TRBJ2-7
d_call: -
cdr3_aa: CAWSRGGGIEEQYF
cdr3_nt: TGTGCCTGGAGTAGGGGTGGCGGGATTGAAGAGCAGTACTTC

v_call: TRBV7-9
clone_size: -
j_call: TRBJ2-5
d_call: -
cdr3_aa: CASSLVRGARAQETQYF
cdr3_nt: TGTGCCAGCAGCTTAGTGAGGGGGGCCCGCGCCCAAGAGACCCAGTACTTC

v_call: TRBV28
clone_size: -
j_call: TRBJ2-3
d_call: TRBD2
cdr3_aa: CASRGLAGELDTQYF
cdr3_nt: TGTGCCAGCAGGGGACTAGCGGGAGAACTAGATACGCAGTATTTT

v_call: TRBV27
clone_size: once
j_call: TRBJ1-2
d_call: TRBD1
cdr3_aa: CASSVYRGGHGYTF
cdr3_nt: TGTGCCAGCAGTGTCTACAGGGGAGGCCATGGCTACACCTTC

v_call: TRBV7-9
clone_size: few
j_call: TRBJ2-3
d_call: TRBD1
cdr3_aa: CASTPDRGEDTQYF
cdr3_nt: TGTGCCAGCACCCCGGACAGGGGCGAGGATACGCAGTATTTT

v_call: TRBV5-1
clone_size: once
j_call: TRBJ1-1
d_call: -
cdr3_aa: CASSHGWGNRANTEAFF
cdr3_nt: TGCGCCAGCAGCCATGGATGGGGGAACAGGGCCAACACCGAAGCTTTCTTT

v_call: TRBV5-4
clone_size: -
j_call: TRBJ2-7
d_call: TRBD1
cdr3_aa: CASSSGQGEQYF
cdr3_nt: TGTGCCAGCAGCTCGGGACAGGGGGAGCAGTACTTC

v_call: TRBV19
clone_size: -
j_call: TRBJ2-7
d_call: -
cdr3_aa: CASSKGGLLDYEQYF
cdr3_nt: TGTGCCAGTAGTAAGGGCGGGCTTTTGGACTACGAGCAGTACTTC

v_call: TRBV28
clone_size: -
j_call: TRBJ2-3
d_call: TRBD1
cdr3_aa: CASSPTGVGEYTQYF
cdr3_nt: TGTGCCAGCAGCCCGACAGGGGTGGGGGAGTATACGCAGTATTTT

v_call: TRBV5-1
clone_size: -
j_call: TRBJ2-7
d_call: TRBD2
cdr3_aa: CASSLDPGTIPYEQYF
cdr3_nt: TGCGCCAGCAGCTTGGATCCAGGGACTATACCCTACGAGCAGTACTTC

v_call: TRBV7-9
clone_size: -
j_call: TRBJ2-3
d_call: -
cdr3_aa: CASSPRGGSTDTQYF
cdr3_nt: TGTGCCAGCAGCCCCAGGGGGGGGAGCACAGATACGCAGTATTTT

v_call: TRBV14
clone_size: once
j_call: TRBJ1-5
d_call: -
cdr3_aa: CASSQDRNQPQHF
cdr3_nt: TGTGCCAGCAGCCAGGACAGAAATCAGCCCCAGCATTTT

v_call: TRBV10-3
clone_size: -
j_call: TRBJ2-5
d_call: -
cdr3_aa: CAISVVEGETQYF
cdr3_nt: TGTGCCATCAGTGTCGTGGAGGGAGAGACCCAGTACTTC

v_call: TRBV11-2
clone_size: once
j_call: TRBJ2-1
d_call: TRBD2
cdr3_aa: CASSPSGSSYNEQFF
cdr3_nt: TGTGCCAGCAGCCCAAGCGGGAGTAGCTACAATGAGCAGTTCTTC

v_call: TRBV11-2
clone_size: few
j_call: TRBJ2-5
d_call: -
cdr3_aa: CASSFRNSEETQYF
cdr3_nt: TGTGCCAGCAGCTTTCGGAACTCGGAAGAGACCCAGTACTTC